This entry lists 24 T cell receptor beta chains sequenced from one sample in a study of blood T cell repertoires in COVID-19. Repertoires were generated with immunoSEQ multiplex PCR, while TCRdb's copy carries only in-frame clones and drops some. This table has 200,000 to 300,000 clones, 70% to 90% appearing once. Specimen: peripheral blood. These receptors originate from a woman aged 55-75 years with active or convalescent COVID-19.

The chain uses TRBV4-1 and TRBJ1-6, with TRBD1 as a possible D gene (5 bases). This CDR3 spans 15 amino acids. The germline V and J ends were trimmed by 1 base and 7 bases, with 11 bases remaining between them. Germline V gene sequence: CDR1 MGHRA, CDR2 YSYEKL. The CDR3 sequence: CASSQGQGLNSPLHF. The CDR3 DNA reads TGCGCCAGCAGCCAAGGGCAGGGCCTGAATTCACCCCTCCACTTT.

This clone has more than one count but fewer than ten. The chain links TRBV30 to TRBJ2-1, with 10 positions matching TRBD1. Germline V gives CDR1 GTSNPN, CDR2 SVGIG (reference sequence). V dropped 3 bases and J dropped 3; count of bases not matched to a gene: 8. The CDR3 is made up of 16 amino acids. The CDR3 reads CAWRGGTGVYYNEQFF. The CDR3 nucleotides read TGTGCCTGGAGGGGCGGGACAGGGGTTTACTACAATGAGCAGTTCTTC.

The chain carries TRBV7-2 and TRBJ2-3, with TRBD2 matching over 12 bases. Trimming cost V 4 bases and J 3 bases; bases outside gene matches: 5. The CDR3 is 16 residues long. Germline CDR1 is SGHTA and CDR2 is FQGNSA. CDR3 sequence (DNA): TGTGCCAGCAGCTCCCGAACTAGCGGGGGGACAGATACGCAGTATTTT. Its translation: CASSSRTSGGTDTQYF.

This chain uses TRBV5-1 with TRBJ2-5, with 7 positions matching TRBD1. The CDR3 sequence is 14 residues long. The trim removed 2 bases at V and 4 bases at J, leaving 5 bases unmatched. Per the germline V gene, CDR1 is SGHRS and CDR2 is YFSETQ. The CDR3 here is CASSFDRVGETQYF. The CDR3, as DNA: TGCGCCAGCAGCTTCGACAGGGTAGGAGAGACCCAGTACTTC.

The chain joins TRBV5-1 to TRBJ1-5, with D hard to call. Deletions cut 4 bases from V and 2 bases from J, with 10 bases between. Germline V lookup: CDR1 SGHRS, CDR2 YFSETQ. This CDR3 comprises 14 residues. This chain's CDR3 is CASSPNLGNQPQHF. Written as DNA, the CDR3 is TGCGCCAGCAGCCCCAACTTAGGCAATCAGCCCCAGCATTTT.

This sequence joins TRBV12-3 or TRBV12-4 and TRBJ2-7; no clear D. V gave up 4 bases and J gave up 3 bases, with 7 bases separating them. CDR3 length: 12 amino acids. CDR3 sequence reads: CASSSLNYEQYF. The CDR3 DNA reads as TGTGCCAGCAGTTCACTCAACTACGAGCAGTACTTC.

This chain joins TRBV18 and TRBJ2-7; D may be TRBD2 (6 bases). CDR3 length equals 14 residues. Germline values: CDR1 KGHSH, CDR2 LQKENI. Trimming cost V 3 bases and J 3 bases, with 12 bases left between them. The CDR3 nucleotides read TGTGCCAGCTCACCGGGACTTCTTGTCTACGAGCAGTACTTC. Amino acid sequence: CASSPGLLVYEQYF.

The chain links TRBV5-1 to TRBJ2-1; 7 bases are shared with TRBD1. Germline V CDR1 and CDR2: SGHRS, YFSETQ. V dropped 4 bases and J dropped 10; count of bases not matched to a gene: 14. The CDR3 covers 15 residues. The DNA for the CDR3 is TGCGCCAGCAGCAAACCGGGACAGTCATTTTCCGAGCAGTTCTTC. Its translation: CASSKPGQSFSEQFF.

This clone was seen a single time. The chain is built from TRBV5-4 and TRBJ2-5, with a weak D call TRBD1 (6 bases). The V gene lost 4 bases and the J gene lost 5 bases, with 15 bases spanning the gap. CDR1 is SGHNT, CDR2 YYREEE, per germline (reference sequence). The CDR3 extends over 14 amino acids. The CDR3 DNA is TGTGCCAGCAGCCCTAAGGACAGTACTGAGACCCAGTACTTC. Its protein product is CASSPKDSTETQYF.

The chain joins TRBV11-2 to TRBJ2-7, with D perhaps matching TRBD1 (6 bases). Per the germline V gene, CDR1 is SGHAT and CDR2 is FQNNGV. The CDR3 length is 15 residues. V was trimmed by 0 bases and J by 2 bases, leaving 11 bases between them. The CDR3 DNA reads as TGTGCCAGCAGCTTAGATGGGACACTCGCCTACGAGCAGTACTTC. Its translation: CASSLDGTLAYEQYF.

As DNA, the CDR3 is TGTGCCAGCAGCCTTACCGGGACTAGCGAGGACGAGCAGTACTTC. Amino acids: CASSLTGTSEDEQYF. V is TRBV3-1 (or the pseudogene TRBV3-2) and J is TRBJ2-7; 10 bases agree with TRBD2. This CDR3 spans 15 amino acids. J gave up 5 bases and V 4 bases, and 8 bases lay outside the gene matches. Germline V gene data show CDR1 as LGHDT and CDR2 as YNNKEL (reference sequence).

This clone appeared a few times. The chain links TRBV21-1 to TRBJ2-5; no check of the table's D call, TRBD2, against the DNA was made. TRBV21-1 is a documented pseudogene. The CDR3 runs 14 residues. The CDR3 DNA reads TGTGCCAGCAGCAATTGGACTAGTGTAGAGACCCAGTACTTC. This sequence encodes CASSNWTSVETQYF.

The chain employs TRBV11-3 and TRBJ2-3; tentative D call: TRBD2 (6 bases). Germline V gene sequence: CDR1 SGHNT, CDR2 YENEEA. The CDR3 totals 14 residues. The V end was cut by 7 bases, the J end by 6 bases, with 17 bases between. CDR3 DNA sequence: TGTGCCAGCACCGTTGGTCGGGAGTGGGATACGCAGTATTTT. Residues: CASTVGREWDTQYF.

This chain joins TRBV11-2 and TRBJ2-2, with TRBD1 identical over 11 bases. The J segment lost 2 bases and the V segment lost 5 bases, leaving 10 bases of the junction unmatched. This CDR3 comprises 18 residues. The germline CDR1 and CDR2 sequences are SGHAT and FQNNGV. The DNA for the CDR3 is TGTGCCAGCAGCACGGGACAGGGGGTGGGCCTCAACACCGGGGAGCTGTTTTTT. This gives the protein CASSTGQGVGLNTGELFF.

For the CDR3, the DNA is TGTGCCAGCAGTCCTAAGAGAACCTTTTTAATGTACGAGCAGTACTTC. Translation: CASSPKRTFLMYEQYF. This chain joins TRBV7-9 and TRBJ2-7; D ambiguous. Trimming shortened V by 6 bases and J by 4 bases, and 22 bases separated the two germline ends. The CDR3 spans 16 residues. Germline values: CDR1 SEHNR, CDR2 FQNEAQ (reference sequence). The whole variable domain, remainder taken from reference TRBV7-9 and TRBJ2-7, is DTGVSQNPRHKITKRGQNVTFRCDPISEHNRLYWYRQTLGQGPEFLTYFQNEAQLEKSRLLSDRFSAERPKGSFSTLEIQRTEQGDSAMYLCASSPKRTFLMYEQYFGPGTRLTVT.

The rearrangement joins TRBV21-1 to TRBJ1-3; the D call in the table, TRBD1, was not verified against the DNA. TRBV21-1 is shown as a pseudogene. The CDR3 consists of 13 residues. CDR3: CASSKDGGNTIYF. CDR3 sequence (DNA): TGTGCCAGCAGCAAAGATGGCGGAAACACCATATATTTT.

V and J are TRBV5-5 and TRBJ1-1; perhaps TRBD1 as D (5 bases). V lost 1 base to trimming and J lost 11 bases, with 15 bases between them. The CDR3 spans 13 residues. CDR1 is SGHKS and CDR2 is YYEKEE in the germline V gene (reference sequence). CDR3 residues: CASSLTQGPFAFF. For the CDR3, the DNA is TGTGCCAGCAGCTTGACGCAGGGCCCATTTGCTTTCTTT.

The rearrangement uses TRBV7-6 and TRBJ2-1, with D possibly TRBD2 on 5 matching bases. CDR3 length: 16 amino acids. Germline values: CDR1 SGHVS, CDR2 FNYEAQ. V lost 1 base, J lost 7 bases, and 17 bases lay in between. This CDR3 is CASSLDPSGPFNEQFF. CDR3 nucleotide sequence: TGTGCCAGCAGCTTAGATCCCAGCGGACCTTTTAATGAGCAGTTCTTC.

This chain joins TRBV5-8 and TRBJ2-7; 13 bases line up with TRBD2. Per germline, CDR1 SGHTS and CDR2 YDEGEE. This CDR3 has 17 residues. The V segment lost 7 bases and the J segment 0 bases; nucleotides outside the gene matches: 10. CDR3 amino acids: CASGRLAGGPSSYEQYV. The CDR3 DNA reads TGTGCCAGCGGCAGACTAGCGGGGGGCCCTAGCTCCTACGAGCAGTACGTC.

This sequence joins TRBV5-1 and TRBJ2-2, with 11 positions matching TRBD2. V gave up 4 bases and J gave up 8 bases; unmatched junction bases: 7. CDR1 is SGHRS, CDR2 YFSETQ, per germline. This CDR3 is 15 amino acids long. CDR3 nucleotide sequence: TGCGCCAGCAGCCCCATACTAGCGGGAGAAGGGGAGCTGTTTTTT. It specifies CASSPILAGEGELFF. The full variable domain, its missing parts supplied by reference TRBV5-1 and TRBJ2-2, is KAGVTQTPRYLIKTRGQQVTLSCSPISGHRSVSWYQQTPGQGLQFLFEYFSETQRNKGNFPGRFSGRQFSNSRSEMNVSTLELGDSALYLCASSPILAGEGELFFGEGSRLTVL.

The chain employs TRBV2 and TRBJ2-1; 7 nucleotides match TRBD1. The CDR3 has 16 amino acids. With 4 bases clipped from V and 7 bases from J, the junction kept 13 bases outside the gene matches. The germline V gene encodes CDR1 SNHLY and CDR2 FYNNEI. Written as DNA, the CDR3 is TGTGCCAGCAGTGGTCCACGAAGGGGGCGTCCTAATGAGCAGTTCTTC. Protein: CASSGPRRGRPNEQFF.

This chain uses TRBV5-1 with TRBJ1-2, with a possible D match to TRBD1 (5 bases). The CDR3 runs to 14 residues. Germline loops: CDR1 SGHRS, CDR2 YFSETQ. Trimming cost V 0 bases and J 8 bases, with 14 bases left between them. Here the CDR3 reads CASSLAGEGRGYTF. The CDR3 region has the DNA TGCGCCAGCAGCTTGGCCGGGGAGGGGCGAGGCTACACCTTC.

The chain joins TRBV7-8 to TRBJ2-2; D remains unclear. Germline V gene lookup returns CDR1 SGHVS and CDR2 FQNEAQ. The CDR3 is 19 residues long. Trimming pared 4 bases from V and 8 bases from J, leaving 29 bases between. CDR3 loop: CASSSPLGSTEIYWGELFF. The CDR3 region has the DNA TGTGCCAGCAGCTCACCCCTTGGCAGCACAGAAATATACTGGGGGGAGCTGTTTTTT.

The CDR3 DNA follows: TGCGCCAGCTGGACAGGGTGGCACAATGAGCAGTTCTTC. It codes for CASWTGWHNEQFF. The chain has TRBV5-1 and TRBJ2-1; 8 positions match TRBD1. CDR3 size: 13 residues. Looked up from germline, CDR1 is SGHRS and CDR2 is YFSETQ. V shed 7 bases, J shed 5 bases, and the junction held 5 bases outside the gene matches.